These T cell receptor beta chains were read from a single sample in a study of blood T cell repertoires in COVID-19. The table came from immunoSEQ multiplex PCR; TCRdb's copy has only in-frame clones and leaves some out. The table has around 68,000 clones, roughly 87% seen once. Sequenced: peripheral blood. These receptors originate from a man aged 50-60 years with active COVID-19. Each CDR3 is given with its conserved first and last residue. The D gene is left open where the match is weak. The listing skips clone size in some rows; elsewhere it reads once, few, many or a size class.

d_gene,abundance,len,v_gene,j_gene,CDR3nt,CDR3aa
TRBD1,NA,14,TRBV5-1,TRBJ2-1,TGCGCCAGCAGCCGAGGGACAGCAGGCAATGAGCAGTTCTTC,CASSRGTAGNEQFF
NA,NA,13,TRBV3-1/TRBV3-2,TRBJ2-7,TGTGCCAGCAGCCAGACCGTACAGGGCCAGCAGTACTTC,CASSQTVQGQQYF
TRBD2,NA,12,TRBV12-3/TRBV12-4,TRBJ2-1,TGTGCCAGCAGTCTCAGGGAGGGTGAGCAGTTCTTC,CASSLREGEQFF
TRBD1,once,14,TRBV4-1,TRBJ1-2,TGCGCCAGCAGCCAACCGACAGGGCCCTATGGCTACACCTTC,CASSQPTGPYGYTF
NA,NA,13,TRBV7-9,TRBJ1-2,TGTGCCAGCAGCCTCAGGGGAGATAGAGGCTACACCTTC,CASSLRGDRGYTF
NA,NA,14,TRBV19,TRBJ2-7,TGTGCCAGTAGTGCGGGACAGTTGGCCTACGAGCAGTACTTC,CASSAGQLAYEQYF
NA,NA,13,TRBV6-2/TRBV6-3,TRBJ1-5,TGTGCCAGCAGTTACTCCCTCGGGTCAGGGGTTCATTTT,CASSYSLGSGVHF
NA,once,14,TRBV9,TRBJ2-3,TGTGCCAGCAGCGTTTCCGGGGGTGCAGATACGCAGTATTTT,CASSVSGGADTQYF
NA,NA,15,TRBV6-5,TRBJ2-7,TGTGCCAGCAGTTACTCTGGGCAGGGGGGATTTGAGCAGTACTTC,CASSYSGQGGFEQYF
TRBD1,NA,16,TRBV7-8,TRBJ2-1,TGTGCCAGCAGCGCCGCCGGGACAGGGGTGAACAATGAGCAGTTCTTC,CASSAAGTGVNNEQFF
NA,few,11,TRBV5-3,TRBJ2-2,TGTGCCAGAGGACAGCCCGGGGAGCTGTTTTTT,CARGQPGELFF
TRBD1,NA,14,TRBV7-2,TRBJ2-7,TGTGCCAGCAGCTCAGAGGGACAGAACTACGAGCAGTACTTC,CASSSEGQNYEQYF
TRBD1,NA,13,TRBV9,TRBJ1-1,TGTGCCAGCAGCGCGGAGGGGGCATCTGAAGCTTTCTTT,CASSAEGASEAFF
TRBD1,NA,14,TRBV6-2/TRBV6-3,TRBJ1-5,TGTGCCAGCAGCCTGACAGGGCCGGATCAGCCCCAGCATTTT,CASSLTGPDQPQHF
TRBD2,NA,15,TRBV9,TRBJ2-5,TGTGCCAGCAGCGTTAGCGGGGTTACCCAAGAGACCCAGTACTTC,CASSVSGVTQETQYF
NA,NA,15,TRBV5-1,TRBJ1-1,TGCGCCAGCAGCTTGGTAGGACTCCCGAACACTGAAGCTTTCTTT,CASSLVGLPNTEAFF
NA,NA,15,TRBV5-6,TRBJ1-5,TGTGCCAGCAGTAGCGCCCGGGTGGGGAATCAGCCCCAGCATTTT,CASSSARVGNQPQHF
NA,NA,15,TRBV7-2,TRBJ2-7,TGTGCCAGCAGCTTTGGCAGGCTCTCAACCTACGAGCAGTACTTC,CASSFGRLSTYEQYF
NA,NA,15,TRBV6-2/TRBV6-3,TRBJ2-3,TGTGCCAGCAGTTACCTCGGGACTCACACAGATACGCAGTATTTT,CASSYLGTHTDTQYF
NA,NA,12,TRBV6-5,TRBJ1-6,TGTGCCAGCAGTCTAGGGGATTCACCCCTCCACTTT,CASSLGDSPLHF
TRBD1,NA,14,TRBV19,TRBJ2-7,TGTGCCAGTAGTGACGGGGGACAGGACTACGAGCAGTACTTC,CASSDGGQDYEQYF
NA,NA,14,TRBV5-4,TRBJ1-1,TGTGCCAGCAGCCCCGGAGGGGAGAACACTGAAGCTTTCTTT,CASSPGGENTEAFF
TRBD1,few,15,TRBV6-6,TRBJ1-1,TGTGCCAGCAGTTATCGCCGGGACAGGGGTACTGAAGCTTTCTTT,CASSYRRDRGTEAFF
TRBD1,NA,15,TRBV20-1,TRBJ2-7,TGCAGTGCTAGTGACGCCGGGACAGGACGCGACGAGCAGTACTTC,CSASDAGTGRDEQYF
TRBD1,NA,15,TRBV9,TRBJ2-1,TGTGCCAGCAGTGATACAGGGGGCTCCTACAATGAGCAGTTCTTC,CASSDTGGSYNEQFF
NA,NA,15,TRBV27,TRBJ2-1,TGTGCCAGCAGTTTATCTCCGACAGCATACAATGAGCAGTTCTTC,CASSLSPTAYNEQFF
NA,NA,13,TRBV5-4,TRBJ2-5,TGTGCCAGCAGCTTGGAACAGCAAGAGACCCAGTACTTC,CASSLEQQETQYF
TRBD1,NA,14,TRBV6-6,TRBJ1-1,TGTGCCAGCAGTAGGGACAGGTCGGTCACTGAAGCTTTCTTT,CASSRDRSVTEAFF
TRBD1,once,15,TRBV7-9,TRBJ1-2,TGTGCCAGCAGCTTAGATATACAGGGGGCCGAGGGCTACACCTTC,CASSLDIQGAEGYTF
NA,NA,15,TRBV11-2,TRBJ2-1,TGTGCCAGCAGCTTCCTAAGGGGCCGAGGTAATGAGCAGTTCTTC,CASSFLRGRGNEQFF
TRBD1,NA,15,TRBV6-5,TRBJ1-3,TGTGCCAGCTACCTAGGGACAGCCTCTGGAAACACCATATATTTT,CASYLGTASGNTIYF
NA,NA,14,TRBV15,TRBJ1-2,TGTGCCACCAGCAGAGATCAAAATAACTATGGCTACACCTTC,CATSRDQNNYGYTF
NA,once,17,TRBV4-3,TRBJ2-3,TGCGCCAGCAGCCAAGCCAGGCGTCCATCTAGCACAGATACGCAGTATTTT,CASSQARRPSSTDTQYF
NA,NA,12,TRBV6-2/TRBV6-3,TRBJ1-1,TGTGCCAGCAGTCGACAGAAGGCTGAAGCTTTCTTT,CASSRQKAEAFF
NA,NA,14,TRBV15,TRBJ2-3,TGTGCCACCAGCAGAGATACTAGAACAGATACGCAGTATTTT,CATSRDTRTDTQYF
NA,NA,12,TRBV10-3,TRBJ1-2,TGTGCCATCAGACAGAGTAACTATGGCTACACCTTC,CAIRQSNYGYTF
NA,NA,15,TRBV7-9,TRBJ1-1,TGTGCCAGCAGCTTCCGGGAGGTCCCTCTAACTGAAGCTTTCTTT,CASSFREVPLTEAFF